This T cell receptor beta chain came from a study of blood T cell repertoires in COVID-19. V was clipped by 6 bases and J by 5 bases, with 10 bases between them. Germline V gene lookup returns CDR1 DFQATT and CDR2 SNEGSKA (reference sequence). The CDR3 runs 11 residues. This clone was observed a single time. Clones were sequenced by immunoSEQ multiplex PCR, and TCRdb holds only the in-frame ones, with some missing. The sample holds fewer than 200,000 clones, around 87% seen once. The sequenced sample was peripheral blood. This clonotype was sampled from a woman aged 18-30 years who had recovered from COVID-19. The chain couples TRBV20-1 to TRBJ1-2; D gene ambiguous. The CDR3 nucleotides read TGCAGTGCACCCGCGGATTATGGCTACACCTTC. Translation gives CSAPADYGYTF.